Each of the 6 T cell receptor beta chains below was sequenced from the same sample in a study of T cell responses to AZD1222 COVID-19 vaccine. Repertoires were generated with immunoSEQ multiplex PCR, while TCRdb's copy carries only in-frame clones and drops some. The sample includes 120,000 or so clones, approximately 92% of them seen just once. Sequencing used peripheral blood, obtained on day 0 of AZD1222 vaccination. The receptors were sampled from an adult in good health.

This chain links TRBV5-4 with TRBJ1-1, with 11 nucleotides matching TRBD1. Losses at the gene ends were 4 bases for V and 4 bases for J; bases not matched to a gene: 6. The CDR3 is 15 residues long. Germline CDR1 is SGHNT and CDR2 is YYREEE (reference sequence). The CDR3: CASSQRTGGATEAFF. In DNA, the CDR3 is TGTGCCAGCAGCCAACGGACAGGGGGCGCCACTGAAGCTTTCTTT.

The table lists this clone with a count of one. V usage is TRBV5-1 and J usage is TRBJ1-2; TRBD1 matches at 9 bases. The CDR3 length is 17 residues. V dropped 8 bases and J dropped 1; count of bases not matched to a gene: 15. Per germline, CDR1 SGHRS and CDR2 YFSETQ. DNA for the CDR3: TGCGCCAGTTACATTGGGGGGACAGGGCAGAATAACTATGGCTACACCTTC. Translation: CASYIGGTGQNNYGYTF.

The chain is built from TRBV15 and TRBJ1-4; no definite D call. This CDR3 contains 12 residues. CDR1 and CDR2 (germline): LNHNV, YYDKDF (reference sequence). The V gene lost 2 bases and the J gene lost 7 bases, with 5 bases spanning the gap. CDR3 loop: CATSRPTEKLFF. The CDR3 coding sequence is TGTGCCACCAGCAGACCAACTGAAAAACTGTTTTTT.

The V gene is TRBV5-1, the J gene TRBJ1-2, with 8 bases aligning to TRBD1. The CDR3 spans 14 residues. Germline V lookup: CDR1 SGHRS, CDR2 YFSETQ. V dropped 3 bases and J dropped 10; count of bases not matched to a gene: 11. In nucleotides, the CDR3 is TGCGCCAGCAGCTATACTTTGGGACAGGATCTCTACACCTTC. It is translated as CASSYTLGQDLYTF.

V and J are TRBV6-5 and TRBJ1-2, with D hard to call. CDR3 size: 14 residues. Germline V gene lookup returns CDR1 MNHEY and CDR2 SVGAGI. V lost 0 bases to trimming and J lost 6 bases, with 11 bases between them. The CDR3 DNA reads as TGTGCCAGCAGTTACTCCTTGGCAGAGAATGGCTACACCTTC. As protein: CASSYSLAENGYTF.

V usage is TRBV5-1 and J usage is TRBJ2-1; 8 bases map to TRBD2. CDR1 and CDR2 from the germline V gene are SGHRS and YFSETQ. The CDR3 extends over 16 amino acids. Trimming cost V 3 bases and J 0 bases; bases outside gene matches: 5. The CDR3 is CASSWTGTSSYNEQFF. CDR3 DNA: TGCGCCAGCAGCTGGACCGGGACTAGCTCCTACAATGAGCAGTTCTTC.